Following are 18 T cell receptor beta chains from one sample sequenced in a study of T cell responses to AZD1222 COVID-19 vaccine. Measured with immunoSEQ multiplex PCR; TCRdb has only the in-frame clones, and not every one. Of 99,000 or so clones listed, 88% were seen once; the top ten hold 7% to 10%. Sequencing was performed on peripheral blood, taken on day 0 of AZD1222 vaccination. The receptors were sampled from an adult in good health.

The rearrangement joins TRBV7-3 to TRBJ2-1; possible D gene TRBD1, 6 bases. V dropped 3 bases and J dropped 6 bases, with 9 bases sitting between them. The CDR3 is made up of 13 amino acids. From germline, CDR1 is SGHTA and CDR2 FQGTGA. The CDR3 loop reads CASSLGARNEQFF. Here the CDR3 DNA reads TGTGCCAGCAGCTTGGGGGCCCGCAATGAGCAGTTCTTC.

The rearrangement links TRBV9 to TRBJ2-1, with D perhaps given as TRBD1 or TRBD2 (5 bases each). The germline V gene has CDR1 SGDLS and CDR2 YYNGEE. The V end lost 4 bases, the J end lost 6 bases, and 14 bases lay between the germline ends. This CDR3 contains 14 residues. CDR3 bases: TGTGCCAGCAGCTCCGCCGGGACCTTCAATGAGCAGTTCTTC. Amino acid sequence: CASSSAGTFNEQFF.

This chain joins TRBV29-1 and TRBJ2-7; 14 bases line up with TRBD2. The germline gives CDR1 SQVTM, CDR2 ANQGSEA. This CDR3 comprises 13 residues. V lost 6 bases, J lost 7 bases, and 5 bases stayed unmatched. The CDR3 DNA is TGCAGCGTGATGACTAGCGGGAGGGCGGAGCAGTACTTC. It specifies CSVMTSGRAEQYF.

This chain links TRBV2 with TRBJ1-5, with 10 nucleotides matching TRBD1. The CDR3 is 13 amino acids. Germline values: CDR1 SNHLY, CDR2 FYNNEI. CDR3 loop: CATQGQGNLPQHF. The CDR3 DNA follows: TGTGCTACTCAGGGACAGGGGAATTTGCCCCAGCATTTT.

The gene calls are TRBV7-2 and TRBJ1-2; a possible D gene is TRBD1 (5 bases). Trimming took off 6 bases at V and 0 bases at J, with 17 bases between the two ends. The length of the CDR3 is 16 residues. Germline loops: CDR1 SGHTA, CDR2 FQGNSA. The CDR3 DNA sequence: TGTGCCAGCAGAAGGTCGAGGGACTCGGCTAACTATGGCTACACCTTC. This sequence encodes CASRRSRDSANYGYTF.

This sequence joins TRBV29-1 and TRBJ2-3; D is possibly TRBD1 (5 bases). There are 13 residues in the CDR3. Germline-derived CDR1 and CDR2 are SQVTM and ANQGSEA. As DNA, the CDR3 is TGCAGTCCCAGGGCTTCTAGCACAGATACGCAGTATTTT. This translates into CSPRASSTDTQYF.

The chain combines TRBV5-1 with TRBJ1-2; D may be TRBD1 (6 bases). Germline loops: CDR1 SGHRS, CDR2 YFSETQ. Trimming removed 2 bases from V and 5 bases from J, with 16 bases in between. CDR3 length equals 15 residues. The CDR3, as DNA: TGCGCCAGCAGCTTAGACGGGGGGCAACGGTATGGCTACACCTTC. This codes for CASSLDGGQRYGYTF. Complete variable domain (other parts from reference TRBV5-1 and TRBJ1-2): KAGVTQTPRYLIKTRGQQVTLSCSPISGHRSVSWYQQTPGQGLQFLFEYFSETQRNKGNFPGRFSGRQFSNSRSEMNVSTLELGDSALYLCASSLDGGQRYGYTFGSGTRLTVV.

J is TRBJ1-5 and V is TRBV15, with unresolved D. The length of the CDR3 is 15 residues. Germline CDR1 and CDR2: LNHNV and YYDKDF (reference sequence). The V gene lost 0 bases and the J gene lost 0 bases, with 6 bases spanning the gap. CDR3 bases: TGTGCCACCAGCAGAGAACACTATAGCAATCAGCCCCAGCATTTT. Protein: CATSREHYSNQPQHF.

This rearrangement joins TRBV6-1 to TRBJ1-2; TRBD1 matches at 9 bases. The CDR3 is 16 residues long. Germline assignment: CDR1 MNHNS and CDR2 SASEGT. Losses at the gene ends were 0 bases for V and 8 bases for J; bases not matched to a gene: 10. This chain's CDR3 is CASSEARWLGQGGYTF. CDR3 sequence (DNA): TGTGCCAGCAGTGAAGCACGGTGGCTGGGACAGGGAGGCTACACCTTC.

This chain joins TRBV4-2 and TRBJ2-7, with TRBD1 identical over 9 bases. The CDR3 has 14 amino acids. V shed 1 base, J shed 3 bases, and the junction held 1 base outside the gene matches. CDR1 and CDR2 from the germline V gene are LGHNA and YNFKEQ. The CDR3 region is CASSQGTGVYEQYF. CDR3 bases: TGTGCCAGCAGCCAAGGGACAGGGGTCTACGAGCAGTACTTC.

The chain uses TRBV4-2 and TRBJ2-1; 10 bases map to TRBD2. V shed 0 bases and J 4 bases; nucleotides not matched to a gene: 6. CDR1 and CDR2 (germline): LGHNA, YNFKEQ. The CDR3 consists of 17 residues. In DNA form, the CDR3 reads TGTGCCAGCAGCCAAGATTGGCCTAGCGGGAGTTACAATGAGCAGTTCTTC. Protein: CASSQDWPSGSYNEQFF.

The V gene is TRBV7-8, the J gene TRBJ1-1; weak D call: TRBD1 (6 bases). This CDR3 comprises 14 residues. Germline lookup yields CDR1 SGHVS and CDR2 FQNEAQ. V was trimmed by 1 base and J by 1 base, leaving 7 bases between them. In DNA, the CDR3 is TGTGCCAGCAGCTTAGAGACAGGGAACACTGAAGCTTTCTTT. This sequence encodes CASSLETGNTEAFF. Full variable domain (missing parts from reference TRBV7-8 and TRBJ1-1): GAGVSQSPRYKVAKRGQDVALRCDPISGHVSLFWYQQALGQGPEFLTYFQNEAQLDKSGLPSDRFFAERPEGSVSTLKIQRTQQEDSAVYLCASSLETGNTEAFFGQGTRLTVV.

This chain links TRBV5-1 with TRBJ1-1; perhaps TRBD1 as D (6 bases). Germline V gene sequence: CDR1 SGHRS, CDR2 YFSETQ. V lost 3 bases, J lost 4 bases, and 13 bases lay in between. This CDR3 has 14 amino acids. The CDR3 DNA reads TGCGCCAGCAGCTCCCGCAGGGGTTTCACTGAAGCTTTCTTT. It encodes CASSSRRGFTEAFF.

The chain has TRBV9 and TRBJ1-3, with D hard to call. V was cut by 0 bases and J by 5 bases, with 6 bases left in between. The length of the CDR3 is 13 residues. CDR1 SGDLS and CDR2 YYNGEE come from the germline V gene. The CDR3: CASSVAERNTIYF. The CDR3 nucleotides are TGTGCCAGCAGCGTAGCAGAAAGAAACACCATATATTTT.

The chain couples TRBV16 to TRBJ1-1, with TRBD1 identical over 7 bases. Germline trimming cut 4 bases from V and 3 bases from J; bases unmatched to any gene: 5. Looked up from germline, CDR1 is KGHSY and CDR2 is FQNENV. This CDR3 contains 14 residues. Here the CDR3 reads CASSPTGRDTEAFF. Written as DNA, the CDR3 is TGTGCCAGCAGCCCGACAGGGCGGGACACTGAAGCTTTCTTT.

This chain connects TRBV9 to TRBJ1-1, with 8 bases aligning to TRBD1. This CDR3 is 13 amino acids long. Germline CDR1 is SGDLS and CDR2 is YYNGEE. With V trimmed by 6 bases and J by 2 bases, 3 bases remained unmatched. This CDR3 reads CASTGQGNTEAFF. The CDR3 nucleotides are TGTGCCAGCACCGGACAGGGAAACACTGAAGCTTTCTTT.

This chain joins TRBV28 and TRBJ2-3; D call uncertain. CDR1 is MDHEN, CDR2 SYDVKM, per germline. Trimming took 3 bases from V and 5 from J, leaving 9 bases between them. The CDR3 extends over 13 amino acids. The CDR3 region is CASSLSRQDTQYF. The CDR3 DNA reads as TGTGCCAGCAGTTTGTCCCGCCAAGATACGCAGTATTTT.

The J gene is TRBJ2-5, the V gene TRBV5-1, with TRBD2 identical over 12 bases. The CDR3 is 17 amino acids. Germline assignment: CDR1 SGHRS and CDR2 YFSETQ. V lost 4 bases, J lost 2 bases, and 9 bases stayed unmatched. CDR3 sequence reads: CASSPQTSGGIQETQYF. The CDR3 region has the DNA TGCGCCAGCAGCCCCCAGACTAGCGGGGGAATACAAGAGACCCAGTACTTC.